This TCR beta chain was recovered during a study of shared clonotypes between healthy human individuals (dated by TCRdb to about 2020). Regarding the complete study: A couple of women and three men aged 18 to 49 years were included in the cohort. For each donor, CD4 naive and CD4 memory were each run on three plates, CD8 naive on two plates, and CD8 memory on one plate. To estimate repertoire size and how much clonotype sharing occurs between individuals, the study deeply sequenced the blood TCR repertoires of several healthy adults. Libraries were prepared and TCR repertoires were sequenced by different laboratories using diverse techniques, in order to increase sequencing depth and limit assay-specific biases. Per donor, leukapheresis produced somewhere between about 0.94 and 10 billion PBMCs. General conclusions and limits of the study: When several donors were compared, the shared fraction of clonotypes was around 5% for naive CD4, around 3.5% for naive CD8, more than 2% for memory CD4, and 0.35% to 0.4% for memory CD8. Compared with non-shared clonotypes, the clonotypes found in all four sorted-subset donors had higher generation probabilities. Larger estimated clonotype richness was generally found for naive subsets than for memory subsets. The genetic and exposure-history diversity represented was limited by the small number of donors. Pairwise subsampling led to the expectation that sequencing depth would affect the degree of clonotype sharing among donors. Sampling was restricted to blood, and TCR repertoires in tissue are likely to differ from TCR repertoires in blood. Incomplete sequencing was indicated by rarefaction of sorted-subset datasets, despite the large sequencing depth.

From V the trimming removes 2 bases and from J it removes 7 bases, while the gene matches leave 4 bases of the junction unaccounted for. Reading from cysteine to phenylalanine, the CDR3 counts 15 amino acids. Only CDR3 DNA is held: 45 bases, read in frame from base 1. Per the germline V gene, MNHEY is the CDR1 and SVGAGI is the CDR2. A note on this clone: Which antigen it targets is not known. The sample holds no much larger clone one base away, and base qualities are not on file.

TCR CDR3 regions were amplified from genomic DNA by multiplex PCR using the deep immunoSEQ assay. Extracted genomic DNA from each cell subset was distributed evenly across all wells of several immunoSEQ 96-well plates, and each plate was treated as a replicate. For sorted subsets, roughly 200 ng genomic DNA, equal to 25,000 to 35,000 T cell genomes, was loaded into each replicate PCR. The purified libraries were quantified using a Qubit 3.0 fluorometer, sized with a Bioanalyzer 2100, and then quantified again using the KAPA Library Quantification kit. A separate single-read 150-cycle Illumina NextSeq 550 flow cell was used to sequence each immunoSEQ 96-well plate. As for the authors' bioinformatics: Because only junctional sequences without quality scores were contained in the immunoSEQ output, filtering matching that applied to full-length reads could not be performed. To assign V/J genes and CDR3, sequences were annotated using PyIR, a Python wrapper for IgBLAST v1.9, with IMGT germline references. Reads were filtered out if the reads had weak V/J assignments (E-value above 1e-6), no CDR3, stop codons, out-of-frame junctions, or ambiguous translated residues. V3J clonotypes were defined as sequences sharing an identical inferred V gene, J gene, and CDR3 amino acid sequence. To compute the percentage overlap between repertoires, the number of shared unique clonotypes was divided by the size of the smaller repertoire. RTK rarefaction, the Chao1 estimator, and Recon v2.1 estimates of unobserved clonotypes were used to assess repertoire richness. Generation probabilities for all TCRbeta clonotypes obtained by the gDNA method from a handful of donors were computed using OLGA. The source is immuneACCESS, and TCRdb retained only in-frame sequences with V and J called. Part of the clones is not carried over; for the studies checked, unresolved V genes explain less than half of this, and the remainder is unexplained. From that table come the V and J calls and clone size; the DNA was used to work out D and trimming. In this sample the table shows 950,000 to 1,100,000 clones, under 80% of which occur a single time. The biggest ten clones account for about 1.4% of the sample.

The donors were healthy, HIV-negative adults who had no recently reported acute infections or vaccinations. Only Caucasian adults living in Nashville, Tennessee, USA were represented among the donors. CD4+ T cells were enriched by magnetic negative selection, after which naive cells were positively selected on CD45RA and the negative fraction was taken as the memory subset. Blood was collected by leukapheresis, and PBMCs were isolated by Ficoll-Histopaque density gradient centrifugation and then cryopreserved in liquid nitrogen vapor phase. Analytical flow cytometry was used to check the purity and quantity of each magnetically sorted T cell population. Genomic DNA was isolated from each sorted fraction and quantified by UV absorbance on a Nanodrop 2000c.

The receptor was derived from a man aged 18 to 30 in good health. Sequencing was performed on memory CD4+ T cells sorted from blood. Per the publication, the cell subset or site label means: CD45RA-negative fraction. The rearrangement joined TRBV6-5 to TRBJ1-6; the central 8 bases match TRBD1. Here is the DNA: TGTGCCAGCAGTTACCGCCGGGACAGGAATTCACCCCTCCACTTT. This codes for CASSYRRDRNSPLHF.